This T cell receptor beta chain is drawn from a study of cytomegalovirus exposure and HLA in healthy donors. Study background: The roughly 130 validation repertoires, a later analysis reported, used the same platform as the 666 repertoires from the first cohort.

Profiling relied on immunoSEQ multiplex PCR, and the TCRdb table lists in-frame clones only, not all of them. The data contain under 85,000 clones, 80% to 95% of them singletons. Germline-derived CDR1 and CDR2 are KGHSH and LQKENI. There are 13 residues in the CDR3. The V end lost 6 bases, the J end lost 1 base, and 9 bases lay between the germline ends. In regard to this clone: Its antigen remains unidentified.

Study-wide results and caveats: Rarity marked most TCR sequences, yet some public TCRs occurred in many donors. The study recorded 150 to 200 TCR beta chains that were cytomegalovirus-associated. That first-cohort TCR clusters tended to co-occur in the approximately 120 validation repertoires was found in a later analysis.

This receptor was obtained from a man between 18 and 35 years old in good health and CMV-seropositive. The sample taken for sequencing was PBMCs. The chain couples TRBV18 to TRBJ1-1; D not certain. The CDR3 spells CASSTRQNTEAFF. CDR3 bases: TGTGCCAGCTCTACCAGACAGAACACTGAAGCTTTCTTT.